This TCR beta chain came from a study of beta chain features in type 1 diabetes. Regarding this clone: Its target is unknown.

Study-level points and caveats: Type 1 diabetes patients had fewer VDJ junction insertions and more deletions. TCRB CDR3s were moderately but significantly shorter in Type 1 diabetes patients in all four CD4+ subsets.

Of the isolated RNA, all was reverse transcribed, and so the sequenced material was expressed TCRB transcripts. Profiling relied on immunoSEQ multiplex PCR, and the TCRdb table lists in-frame clones only, not all of them. The table shows under 850,000 clones, with roughly an eighth occurring only once. Researchers reported sorting CD4+ naive, central memory, regulatory and stem cell-like memory cells via CD45RO/CCR7/CD25/CD127/CD95/CD27. In germline, CDR1 is SGHTA, CDR2 FQGNSA. CDR3 length equals 16 residues. The V end was cut by 4 bases, the J end by 4 bases, with 17 bases between. Source material: naive CD4+ T cells from blood. The TCR was taken from a man between 18 and 29 years old with type 1 diabetes. The chain combines TRBV7-2 with TRBJ2-1, with TRBD2 as a possible D gene (6 bases). CDR3 in amino acids: CASSSSSAGRYNEQFF. Here the CDR3 DNA reads TGTGCCAGCAGCTCCTCCTCAGCCGGGAGATACAATGAGCAGTTCTTC.